This T cell receptor beta chain was sequenced in a study of T cell responses to AZD1222 COVID-19 vaccine. Details on this clone: The antigen is not known.

TCRdb's table, derived via immunoSEQ multiplex PCR, lists solely in-frame clones and lacks some. The sample yields roughly 140,000 clones, 85% to 90% seen once. Study-level points and caveats: The study found vaccine-associated CD4 TCRs spanning spike, dominant at 160-218 and 743-854. Clonal diversity was possibly underestimated, and white British individuals and females predominated among donors. Compared with day 0, the breadth and depth of the Spike-specific TCR repertoire rose significantly after two doses of AZD1222. Of the AZD1222 recipients, only 5 to 7 were seropositive at baseline.

The material sequenced was peripheral blood, taken 28 days after the second AZD1222 dose. The TCR was taken from an adult who received the AZD1222 COVID-19 vaccine.

This CDR3 is CASSRGQGDNQPQHF. The CDR3 DNA is TGTGCCAGCAGTCGCGGACAGGGGGATAATCAGCCCCAGCATTTT. J is TRBJ1-5 and V is TRBV2; 10 positions agree with TRBD1. In germline, CDR1 is SNHLY, CDR2 FYNNEI. The ends lost 5 bases at V and 4 bases at J; junction bases unmatched: 5. This CDR3 region has 15 residues.